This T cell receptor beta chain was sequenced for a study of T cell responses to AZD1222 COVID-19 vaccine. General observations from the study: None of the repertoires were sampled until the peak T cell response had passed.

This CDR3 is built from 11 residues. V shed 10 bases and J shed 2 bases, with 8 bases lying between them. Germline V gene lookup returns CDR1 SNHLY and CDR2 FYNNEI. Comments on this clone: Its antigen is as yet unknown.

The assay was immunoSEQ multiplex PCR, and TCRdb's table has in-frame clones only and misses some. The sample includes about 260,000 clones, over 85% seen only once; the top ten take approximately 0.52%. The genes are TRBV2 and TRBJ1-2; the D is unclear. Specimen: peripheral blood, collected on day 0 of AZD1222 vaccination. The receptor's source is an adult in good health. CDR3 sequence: CANRENYGYTF. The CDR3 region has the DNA TGTGCCAACCGGGAGAACTATGGCTACACCTTC.